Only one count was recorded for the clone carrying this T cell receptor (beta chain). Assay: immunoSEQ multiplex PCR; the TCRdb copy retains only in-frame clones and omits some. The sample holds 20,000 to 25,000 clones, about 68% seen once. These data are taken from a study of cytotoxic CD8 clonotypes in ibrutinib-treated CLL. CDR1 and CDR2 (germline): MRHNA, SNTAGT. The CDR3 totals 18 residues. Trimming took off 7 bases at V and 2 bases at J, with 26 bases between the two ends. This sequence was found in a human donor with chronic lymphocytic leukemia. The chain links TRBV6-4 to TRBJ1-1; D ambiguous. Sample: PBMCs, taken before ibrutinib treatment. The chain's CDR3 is CASTEETGTSSTNTEAFF. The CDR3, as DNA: TGTGCCAGCACGGAGGAGACGGGCACCTCCTCGACAAACACTGAAGCTTTCTTT.